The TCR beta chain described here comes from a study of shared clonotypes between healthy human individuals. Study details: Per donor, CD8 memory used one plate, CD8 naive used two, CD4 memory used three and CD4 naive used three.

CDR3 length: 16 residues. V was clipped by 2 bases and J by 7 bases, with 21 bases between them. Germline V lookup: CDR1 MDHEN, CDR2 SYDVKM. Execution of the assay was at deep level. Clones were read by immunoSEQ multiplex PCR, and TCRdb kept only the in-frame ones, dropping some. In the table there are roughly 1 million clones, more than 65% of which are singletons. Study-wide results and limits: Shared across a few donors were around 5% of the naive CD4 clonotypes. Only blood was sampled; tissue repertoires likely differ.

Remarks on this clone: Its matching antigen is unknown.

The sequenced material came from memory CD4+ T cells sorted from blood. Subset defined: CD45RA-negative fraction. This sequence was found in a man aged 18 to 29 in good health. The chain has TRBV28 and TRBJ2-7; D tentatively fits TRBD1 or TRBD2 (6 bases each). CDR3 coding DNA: TGTGCCAGCAGTTTAAGAGCCCGGGGGCAAGGAGGGGAGCAGTACTTC. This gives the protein CASSLRARGQGGEQYF.